A single T cell receptor (beta chain) is shown here with its context. The source of the sample is a study of blood T cell repertoires in COVID-19. The overall study: The origin of the acute and convalescent COVID-19 samples was the United States, Italy and Spain.

This CDR3 comprises 13 residues. Looked up from germline, CDR1 is MDHEN and CDR2 is SYDVKM. J gave up 0 bases and V 8 bases, and 1 base lay outside the gene matches. Assay used: immunoSEQ multiplex PCR; TCRdb lists only in-frame clones, some missing. The sample yields around 250,000 clones, 80% to 90% seen once. Participant-reported clinical history was the basis for cohort assignment. The sample was PBMCs or T cells enriched from blood (not recorded which). The rearrangement links TRBV28 to TRBJ1-5; TRBD1 matches at 7 bases. The sequence came from a woman aged 40 to 50 who had been exposed to COVID-19. CDR3 sequence (DNA): TGTGCCAGCGGGACAGATAGCAATCAGCCCCAGCATTTT. Its protein is CASGTDSNQPQHF.